This T cell receptor beta chain is drawn from a study of OX40 agonist ivuxolimab in advanced cancers. The wider study: Patients were infused with ivuxolimab every 2 weeks at 0.01 to 10 mg/kg. Melanoma, hepatocellular carcinoma, head and neck or renal cell cancer occurred in dose-escalation patients.

This clone turned up a few times. What it binds is not known. Study findings and constraints: Expanded peripheral T-cell antigen specificity went undetermined.

V lost 1 base and J 4 bases, leaving 10 bases between the germline ends. Germline CDR1 reads LNHDA; CDR2 reads SQIVND (reference sequence). The CDR3 covers 14 residues. Assay: immunoSEQ multiplex PCR; the TCRdb copy retains only in-frame clones and omits some. The table has tens of thousands of clones, approximately 90% seen once. Sequenced material: CD4+ or CD8+ T cells sorted from blood, taken in a trial of the OX40 agonist ivuxolimab. The clonotype comes from an adult with an advanced solid tumor such as melanoma, head and neck, liver or kidney cancer. The rearrangement links TRBV19 to TRBJ1-1, with D maybe TRBD1 (5 bases). The CDR3 DNA sequence: TGTGCCAGTAGTATAGGAAGCGGGGGCACTGAAGCTTTCTTT. It codes for CASSIGSGGTEAFF.